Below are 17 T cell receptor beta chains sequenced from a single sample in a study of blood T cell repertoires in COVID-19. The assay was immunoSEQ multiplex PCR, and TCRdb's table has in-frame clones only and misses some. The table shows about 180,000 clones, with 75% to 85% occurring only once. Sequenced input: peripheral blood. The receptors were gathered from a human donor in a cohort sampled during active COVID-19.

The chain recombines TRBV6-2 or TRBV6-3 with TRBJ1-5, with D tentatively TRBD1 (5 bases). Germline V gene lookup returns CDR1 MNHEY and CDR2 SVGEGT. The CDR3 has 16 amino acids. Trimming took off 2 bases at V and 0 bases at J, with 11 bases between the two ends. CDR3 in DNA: TGTGCCAGCAGTTACGGCCAGGGTTATAGCAATCAGCCCCAGCATTTT. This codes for CASSYGQGYSNQPQHF.

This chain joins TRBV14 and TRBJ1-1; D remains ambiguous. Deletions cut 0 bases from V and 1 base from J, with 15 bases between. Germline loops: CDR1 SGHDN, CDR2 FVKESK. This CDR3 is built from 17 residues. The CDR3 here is CASSQEEVTVSNTEAFF. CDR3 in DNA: TGTGCCAGCAGCCAAGAGGAGGTTACGGTTTCGAACACTGAAGCTTTCTTT.

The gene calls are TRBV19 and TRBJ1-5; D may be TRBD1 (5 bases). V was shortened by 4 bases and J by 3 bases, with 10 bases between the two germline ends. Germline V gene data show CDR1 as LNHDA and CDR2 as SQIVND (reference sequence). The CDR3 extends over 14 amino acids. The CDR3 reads CASSTQGSNQPQHF. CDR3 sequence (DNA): TGTGCCAGTAGTACTCAGGGTTCCAATCAGCCCCAGCATTTT. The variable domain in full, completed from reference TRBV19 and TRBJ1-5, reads DGGITQSPKYLFRKEGQNVTLSCEQNLNHDAMYWYRQDPGQGLRLIYYSQIVNDFQKGDIAEGYSVSREKKESFPLTVTSAQKNPTAFYLCASSTQGSNQPQHFGDGTRLSIL.

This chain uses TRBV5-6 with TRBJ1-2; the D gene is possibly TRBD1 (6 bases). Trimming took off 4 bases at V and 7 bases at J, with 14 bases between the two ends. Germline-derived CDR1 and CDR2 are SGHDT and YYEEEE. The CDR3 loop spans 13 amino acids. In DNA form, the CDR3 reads TGTGCCAGCAGCACGGGACAACGACCTGGCTACACCTTC. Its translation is CASSTGQRPGYTF. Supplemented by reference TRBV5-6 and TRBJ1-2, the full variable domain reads DAGVTQSPTHLIKTRGQQVTLRCSPKSGHDTVSWYQQALGQGPQFIFQYYEEEERQRGNFPDRFSGHQFPNYSSELNVNALLLGDSALYLCASSTGQRPGYTFGSGTRLTVV.

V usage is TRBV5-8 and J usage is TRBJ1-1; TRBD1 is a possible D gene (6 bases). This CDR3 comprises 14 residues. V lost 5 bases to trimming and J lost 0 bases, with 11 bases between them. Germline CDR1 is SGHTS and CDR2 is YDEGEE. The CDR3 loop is CASSPTGMNTEAFF. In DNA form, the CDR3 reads TGTGCCAGCAGTCCTACAGGGATGAACACTGAAGCTTTCTTT.

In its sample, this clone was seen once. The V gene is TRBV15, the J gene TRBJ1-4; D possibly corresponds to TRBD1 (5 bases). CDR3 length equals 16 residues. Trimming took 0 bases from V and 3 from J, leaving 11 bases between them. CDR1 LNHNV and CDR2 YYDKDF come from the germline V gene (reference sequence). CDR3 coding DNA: TGTGCCACCAGCAGAGATGGGGGGGGAGCTAATGAAAAACTGTTTTTT. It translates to CATSRDGGGANEKLFF.

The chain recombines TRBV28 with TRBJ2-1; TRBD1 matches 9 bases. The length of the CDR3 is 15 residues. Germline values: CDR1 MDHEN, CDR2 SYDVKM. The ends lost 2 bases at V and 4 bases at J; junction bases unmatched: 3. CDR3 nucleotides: TGTGCCAGCAGTTTAGGGACAGGGTCTTACAATGAGCAGTTCTTC. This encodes CASSLGTGSYNEQFF.

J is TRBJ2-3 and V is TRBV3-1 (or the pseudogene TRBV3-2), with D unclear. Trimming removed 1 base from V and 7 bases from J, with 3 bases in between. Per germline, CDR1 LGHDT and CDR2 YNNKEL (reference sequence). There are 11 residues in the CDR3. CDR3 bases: TGTGCCAGCAGCCAAGTTAATACGCAGTATTTT. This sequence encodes CASSQVNTQYF.

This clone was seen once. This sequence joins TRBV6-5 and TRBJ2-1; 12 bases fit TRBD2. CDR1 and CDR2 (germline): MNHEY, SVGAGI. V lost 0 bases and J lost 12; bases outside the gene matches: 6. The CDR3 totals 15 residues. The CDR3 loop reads CASSYSNLAGGPQFF. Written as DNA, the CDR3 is TGTGCCAGCAGTTACTCGAACCTAGCGGGAGGGCCGCAGTTCTTC.

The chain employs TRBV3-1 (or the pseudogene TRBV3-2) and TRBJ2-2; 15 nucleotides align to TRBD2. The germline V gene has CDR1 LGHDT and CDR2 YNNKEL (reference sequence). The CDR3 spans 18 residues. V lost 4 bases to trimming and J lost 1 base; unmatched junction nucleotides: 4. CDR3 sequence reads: CASSRGLAGGMNTGELFF. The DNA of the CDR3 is TGTGCCAGCAGCCGGGGACTAGCGGGGGGCATGAACACCGGGGAGCTGTTTTTT.

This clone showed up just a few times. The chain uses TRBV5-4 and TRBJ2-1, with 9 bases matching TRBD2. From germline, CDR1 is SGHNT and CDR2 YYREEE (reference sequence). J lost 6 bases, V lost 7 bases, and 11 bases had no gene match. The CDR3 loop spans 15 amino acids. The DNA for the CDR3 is TGTGCCAGCTGGGAAGGAGCGCGGGGGGGCAATGAGCAGTTCTTC. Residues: CASWEGARGGNEQFF.

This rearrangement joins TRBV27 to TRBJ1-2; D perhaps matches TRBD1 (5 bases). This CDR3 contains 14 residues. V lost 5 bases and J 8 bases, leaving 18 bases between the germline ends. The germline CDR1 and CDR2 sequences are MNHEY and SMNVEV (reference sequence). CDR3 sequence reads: CASSLGGRGGGYTF. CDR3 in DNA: TGTGCCAGCAGTCTTGGGGGACGGGGGGGAGGCTACACCTTC.

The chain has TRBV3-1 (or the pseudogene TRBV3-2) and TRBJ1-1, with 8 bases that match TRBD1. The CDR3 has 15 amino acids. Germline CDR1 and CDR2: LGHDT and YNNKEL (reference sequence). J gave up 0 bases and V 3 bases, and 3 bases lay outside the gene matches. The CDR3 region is CASSHRQGLNTEAFF. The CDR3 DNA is TGTGCCAGCAGCCATCGACAGGGGCTGAACACTGAAGCTTTCTTT.

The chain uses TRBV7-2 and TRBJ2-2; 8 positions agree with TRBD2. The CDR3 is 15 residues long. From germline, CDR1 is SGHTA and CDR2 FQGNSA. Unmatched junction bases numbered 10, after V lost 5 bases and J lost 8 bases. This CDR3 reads CASSRPGTRLGELFF. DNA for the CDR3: TGTGCCAGCAGCCGCCCCGGGACTAGGTTAGGGGAGCTGTTTTTT.

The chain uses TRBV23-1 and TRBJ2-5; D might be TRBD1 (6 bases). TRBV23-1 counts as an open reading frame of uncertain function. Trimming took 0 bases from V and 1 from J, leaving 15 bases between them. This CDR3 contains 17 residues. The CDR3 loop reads CASSQSGLRGGQETQYF. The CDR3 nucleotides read TGCGCCAGCAGTCAATCGGGCTTGAGAGGGGGCCAAGAGACCCAGTACTTC.

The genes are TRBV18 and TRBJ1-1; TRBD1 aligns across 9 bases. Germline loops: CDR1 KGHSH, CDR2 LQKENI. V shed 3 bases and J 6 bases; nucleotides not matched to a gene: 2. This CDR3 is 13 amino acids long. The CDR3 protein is CASSPDRGSEAFF. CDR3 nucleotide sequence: TGTGCCAGCTCACCTGACAGGGGGTCTGAAGCTTTCTTT.

CDR3 in DNA: TGTGCCAGCAGTGAAGACGACAGATCCTACGAGCAGTACTTC. It specifies CASSEDDRSYEQYF. The rearrangement joins TRBV6-1 to TRBJ2-7; D is perhaps TRBD1 (5 bases). Germline V gene data show CDR1 as MNHNS and CDR2 as SASEGT. The V and J ends lost 1 base and 1 base respectively, with 8 bases between them. The CDR3 loop spans 14 amino acids.